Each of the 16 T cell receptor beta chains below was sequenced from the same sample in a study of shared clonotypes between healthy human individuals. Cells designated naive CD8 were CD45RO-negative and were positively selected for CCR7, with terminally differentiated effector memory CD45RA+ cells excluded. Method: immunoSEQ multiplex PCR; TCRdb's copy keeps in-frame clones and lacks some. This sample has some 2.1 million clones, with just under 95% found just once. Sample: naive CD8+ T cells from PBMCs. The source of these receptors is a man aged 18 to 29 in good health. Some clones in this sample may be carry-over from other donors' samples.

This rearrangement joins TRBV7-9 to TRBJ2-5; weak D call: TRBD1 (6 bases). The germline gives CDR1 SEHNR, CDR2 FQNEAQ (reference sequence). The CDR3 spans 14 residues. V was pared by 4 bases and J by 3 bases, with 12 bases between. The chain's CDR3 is CASSSRTDKETQYF. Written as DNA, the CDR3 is TGTGCCAGCAGCTCCCGGACAGACAAAGAGACCCAGTACTTC.

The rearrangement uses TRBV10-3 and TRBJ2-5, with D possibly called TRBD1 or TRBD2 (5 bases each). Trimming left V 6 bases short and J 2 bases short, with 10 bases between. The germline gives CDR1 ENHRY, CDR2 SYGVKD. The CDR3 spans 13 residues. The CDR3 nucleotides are TGTGCCATCAGATGGGACCTACAAGAGACCCAGTACTTC. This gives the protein CAIRWDLQETQYF.

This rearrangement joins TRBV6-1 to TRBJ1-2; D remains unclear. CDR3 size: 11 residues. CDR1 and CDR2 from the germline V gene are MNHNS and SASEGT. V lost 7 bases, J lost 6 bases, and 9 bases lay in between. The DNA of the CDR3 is TGTGCCAGCATGTCAATGCATGGCTACACCTTC. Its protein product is CASMSMHGYTF.

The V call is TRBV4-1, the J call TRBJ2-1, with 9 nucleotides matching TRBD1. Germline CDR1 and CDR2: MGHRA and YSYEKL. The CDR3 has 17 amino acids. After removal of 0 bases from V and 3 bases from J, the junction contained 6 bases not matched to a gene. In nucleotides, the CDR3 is TGCGCCAGCAGCCAAGATAGTACAGGGGGCTTCTACAATGAGCAGTTCTTC. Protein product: CASSQDSTGGFYNEQFF.

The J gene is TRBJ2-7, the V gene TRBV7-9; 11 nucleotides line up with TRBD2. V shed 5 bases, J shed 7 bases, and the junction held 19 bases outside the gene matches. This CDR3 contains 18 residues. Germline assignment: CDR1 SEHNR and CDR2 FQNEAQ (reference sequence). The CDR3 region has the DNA TGTGCCAGCAGCGAACCTGAAATACCTAGCGGGAGGTCTGTGGAGCAGTACTTC. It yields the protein CASSEPEIPSGRSVEQYF.

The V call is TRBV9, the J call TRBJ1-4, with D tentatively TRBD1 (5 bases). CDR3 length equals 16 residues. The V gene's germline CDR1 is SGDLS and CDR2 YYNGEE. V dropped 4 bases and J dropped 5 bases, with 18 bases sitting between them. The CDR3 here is CASSRREGRGNEKLFF. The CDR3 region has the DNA TGTGCCAGCAGCCGTAGGGAGGGGAGGGGAAATGAAAAACTGTTTTTT.

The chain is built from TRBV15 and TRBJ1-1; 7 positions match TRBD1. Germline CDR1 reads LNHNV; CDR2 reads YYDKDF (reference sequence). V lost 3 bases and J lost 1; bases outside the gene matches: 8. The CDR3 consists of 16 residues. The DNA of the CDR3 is TGTGCCACCAGCAGGGGGACAGTAGGTGCGAACACTGAAGCTTTCTTT. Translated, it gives CATSRGTVGANTEAFF.

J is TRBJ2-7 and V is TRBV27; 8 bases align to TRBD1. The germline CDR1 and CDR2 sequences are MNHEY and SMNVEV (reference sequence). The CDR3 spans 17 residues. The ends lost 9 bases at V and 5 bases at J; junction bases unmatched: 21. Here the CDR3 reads CASSSMRQGRPTNEQYF. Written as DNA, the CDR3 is TGTGCCAGTTCGTCCATGAGACAGGGGAGGCCGACCAACGAGCAGTACTTC.

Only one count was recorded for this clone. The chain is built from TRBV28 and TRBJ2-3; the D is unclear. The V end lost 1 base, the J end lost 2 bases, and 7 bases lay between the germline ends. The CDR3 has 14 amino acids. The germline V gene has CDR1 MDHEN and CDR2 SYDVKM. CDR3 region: CASSLFSDTDTQYF. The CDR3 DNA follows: TGTGCCAGCAGTTTATTTTCCGACACAGATACGCAGTATTTT. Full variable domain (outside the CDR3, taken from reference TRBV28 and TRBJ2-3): DVKVTQSSRYLVKRTGEKVFLECVQDMDHENMFWYRQDPGLGLRLIYFSYDVKMKEKGDIPEGYSVSREKKERFSLILESASTNQTSMYLCASSLFSDTDTQYFGPGTRLTVL.

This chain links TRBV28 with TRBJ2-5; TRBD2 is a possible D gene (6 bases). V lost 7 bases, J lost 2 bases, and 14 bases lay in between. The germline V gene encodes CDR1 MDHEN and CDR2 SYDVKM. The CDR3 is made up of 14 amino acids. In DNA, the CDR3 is TGTGCCAGCAAAGTACTAGCACGGCAAGAGACCCAGTACTTC. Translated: CASKVLARQETQYF.

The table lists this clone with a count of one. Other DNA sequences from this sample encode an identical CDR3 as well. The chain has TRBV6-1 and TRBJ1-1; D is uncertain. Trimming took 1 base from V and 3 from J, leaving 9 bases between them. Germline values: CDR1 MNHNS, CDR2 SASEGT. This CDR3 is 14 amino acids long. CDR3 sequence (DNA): TGTGCCAGCAGTGAAGGAGATAGGGACACTGAAGCTTTCTTT. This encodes CASSEGDRDTEAFF.

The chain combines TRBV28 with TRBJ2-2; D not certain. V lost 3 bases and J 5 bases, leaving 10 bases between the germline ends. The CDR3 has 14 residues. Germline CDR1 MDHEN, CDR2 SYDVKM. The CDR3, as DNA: TGTGCCAGCAGTTTCCTGTGGGGAACCGGGGAGCTGTTTTTT. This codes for CASSFLWGTGELFF.

The CDR3 DNA sequence: TGTGCCAGCTCACAGGATGGCGGGATCCCGGATACGCAGTATTTT. Translation gives CASSQDGGIPDTQYF. The chain links TRBV18 to TRBJ2-3; perhaps TRBD2 as D (6 bases). This CDR3 has 15 amino acids. Trimming shortened V by 4 bases and J by 6 bases, and 17 bases separated the two germline ends. The germline V gene has CDR1 KGHSH and CDR2 LQKENI.

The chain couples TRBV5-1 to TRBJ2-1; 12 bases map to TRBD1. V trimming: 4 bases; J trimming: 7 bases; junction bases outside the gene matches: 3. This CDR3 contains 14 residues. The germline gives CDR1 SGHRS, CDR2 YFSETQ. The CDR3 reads CASSPGQGANEQFF. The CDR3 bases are TGCGCCAGCAGCCCGGGACAGGGGGCGAATGAGCAGTTCTTC.

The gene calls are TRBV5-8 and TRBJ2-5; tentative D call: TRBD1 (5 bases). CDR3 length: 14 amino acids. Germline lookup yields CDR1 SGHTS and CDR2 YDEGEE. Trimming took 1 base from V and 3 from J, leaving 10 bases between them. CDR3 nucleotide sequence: TGTGCCAGCAGCTTGAGGACCAGGGAAGAGACCCAGTACTTC. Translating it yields CASSLRTREETQYF. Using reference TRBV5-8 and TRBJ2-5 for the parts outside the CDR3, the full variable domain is EAGVTQSPTHLIKTRGQQATLRCSPISGHTSVYWYQQALGLGLQFLLWYDEGEERNRGNFPPRFSGRQFPNYSSELNVNALELEDSALYLCASSLRTREETQYFGPGTRLLVL.

The CDR3 here is CASSVYSRDYHTDTQYF. The CDR3 DNA reads TGTGCCAGCAGCGTCTATTCCCGGGACTACCACACAGATACGCAGTATTTT. This chain links TRBV9 with TRBJ2-3; 7 bases map to TRBD2. V trimming: 2 bases; J trimming: 2 bases; junction bases outside the gene matches: 11. Germline V gives CDR1 SGDLS, CDR2 YYNGEE. This CDR3 comprises 17 residues.